This TCR beta chain comes out of a study of graft-versus-host responses after intestinal transplantation. About the research overall: Multivisceral, liver-intestinal, or isolated intestinal grafts went to recipients.

Investigators plated approximately 200,000 CFSE-labeled responder cells together with approximately 200,000 irradiated stimulator cells labeled with violet dye. The table came from immunoSEQ multiplex PCR; TCRdb's copy has only in-frame clones and leaves some out. The data hold about 21,000 clones, with 40% to 45% observed a single time. With 3 bases removed from V and 6 bases from J, the gap between germline ends came to 16 bases. Germline CDR1 SGDLS, CDR2 YYNGEE. The CDR3 totals 15 residues. The receptor comes from a human patient who received an intestinal transplant. V usage is TRBV9 and J usage is TRBJ1-5; no definite D call. Specimen: alloreactive CD8+ T cells from a mixed lymphocyte reaction culture, collected before intestinal transplant. The subset is: CFSE-low proliferating T cells sorted from roughly 6-day pre-transplant mixed lymphocyte reaction (GvH or HvG direction). CDR3 nucleotides: TGTGCCAGCAGCGAGGTGGACCTACCTGGTCAGCCCCAGCATTTT. Translation gives CASSEVDLPGQPQHF.